This T cell receptor (beta chain) came from a study of cytomegalovirus exposure and HLA in healthy donors. V lost 0 bases to trimming and J lost 7 bases; unmatched junction nucleotides: 9. CDR3 size: 17 residues. The germline CDR1 and CDR2 sequences are ENHRY and SYGVKD. A multiplex PCR was run with 60 Vbeta primers and 13 Jbeta primers. Generated by immunoSEQ multiplex PCR, the TCRdb table keeps only in-frame clones and is missing some. The sample has 150,000 to 200,000 clones, roughly three quarters seen once. The TCR comes from a woman aged 50 to 60 in good health and CMV-seropositive. Sequencing input: PBMCs. The rearrangement uses TRBV10-3 and TRBJ2-1; 10 nucleotides match TRBD1. As DNA, the CDR3 is TGTGCCATCAGTGAGTCCTACGGGACAGGGGAGGGGAATGAGCAGTTCTTC. The encoded protein is CAISESYGTGEGNEQFF.